This T cell receptor beta chain originates from a study of response to subunit inactivated influenza vaccine. One entry per CDR3 protein results from TCRdb running MiXCR on the RT-PCR reads. This table has roughly 650,000 distinct CDR3 sequences, 15% to 19% appearing once. This CDR3 has 16 residues. V shed 1 base, J shed 2 bases, and the junction held 8 bases outside the gene matches. Germline V gene data show CDR1 as LNHNV and CDR2 as YYDKDF (reference sequence). This clonotype was seen a handful of times. V gene TRBV15 combines with J gene TRBJ2-7; 7 bases are a match to TRBD2. The TCR sequence derives from a man between 45 and 60 years old who received an inactivated influenza vaccine. The material was PBMCs from blood, obtained less than 13 days after vaccination. In DNA, the CDR3 is TGTGCCACCAGCAGAGCGATCCGGGACTACGCCTACGAGCAGTACTTC. It encodes CATSRAIRDYAYEQYF.